These 9 T cell receptor beta chains were sequenced from one sample in a study of PD-1 blockade in classical Hodgkin lymphoma. All the patients suffered relapse after autologous stem cell transplantation, and brentuximab vedotin exposure differed. Sequencing was performed with immunoSEQ multiplex PCR; in TCRdb, only in-frame clones are kept and a portion is missing. The table has over 50,000 clones, about 85% seen once. Source: peripheral blood mononuclear cells (PBMCs), taken at baseline. The receptor set was obtained from a human donor with classical Hodgkin lymphoma.

The chain links TRBV15 to TRBJ2-3, with 12 positions matching TRBD2. V lost 3 bases and J lost 4; bases outside the gene matches: 2. Germline V lookup: CDR1 LNHNV, CDR2 YYDKDF (reference sequence). This CDR3 has 15 residues. The CDR3 nucleotides are TGTGCCACCAGCAGTCTAGCGGGAGGGCCAGATACGCAGTATTTT. Translating it yields CATSSLAGGPDTQYF.

V usage is TRBV7-6 and J usage is TRBJ2-2; no definite D call. Germline loops: CDR1 SGHVS, CDR2 FNYEAQ. CDR3 length equals 13 residues. V gave up 3 bases and J gave up 4 bases, with 6 bases separating them. CDR3 sequence reads: CASSFLLTGELFF. In DNA form, the CDR3 reads TGTGCCAGCAGCTTCCTTCTCACCGGGGAGCTGTTTTTT.

The chain joins TRBV6-5 to TRBJ1-1; D not certain. This CDR3 has 13 amino acids. Germline CDR1 and CDR2: MNHEY and SVGAGI. Trimming shortened V by 0 bases and J by 11 bases, and 13 bases separated the two germline ends. The CDR3 DNA reads as TGTGCCAGCAGTTACTCTCCAATCTCGGGGGCTTTCTTT. This sequence encodes CASSYSPISGAFF.

The chain recombines TRBV5-4 with TRBJ1-3; D ambiguous. Trimming shortened V by 3 bases and J by 0 bases, and 10 bases separated the two germline ends. Germline-derived CDR1 and CDR2 are SGHNT and YYREEE (reference sequence). CDR3 length: 15 amino acids. The CDR3 region has the DNA TGTGCCAGCAGCTGGCGCAGCCACTCTGGAAACACCATATATTTT. This encodes CASSWRSHSGNTIYF.

The chain joins TRBV29-1 to TRBJ2-1; D is perhaps TRBD1 or TRBD2 (5 bases each). Germline V gene lookup returns CDR1 SQVTM and CDR2 ANQGSEA. The CDR3 contains 13 residues. Trimming pared 6 bases from V and 0 bases from J, leaving 9 bases between. The CDR3 spells CSVRDHSYNEQFF. CDR3 sequence (DNA): TGCAGCGTACGGGACCACTCCTACAATGAGCAGTTCTTC.

The V gene is TRBV5-1, the J gene TRBJ1-1; TRBD1 is a possible D gene (5 bases). V lost 1 base and J lost 5, with 6 bases in between. Per the germline V gene, CDR1 is SGHRS and CDR2 is YFSETQ. The CDR3 totals 12 residues. The CDR3 DNA sequence: TGCGCCAGCAGCTTGCAGGGAACTGAAGCTTTCTTT. This sequence encodes CASSLQGTEAFF.

The chain employs TRBV6-4 and TRBJ2-3, with D possibly TRBD1 on 6 matching bases. The CDR3 covers 15 residues. CDR1 and CDR2 from the germline V gene are MRHNA and SNTAGT. Trimming took off 2 bases at V and 2 bases at J, with 11 bases between the two ends. This CDR3 is CASSDGGRATDTQYF. The CDR3 DNA is TGTGCCAGCAGTGACGGGGGCAGGGCCACAGATACGCAGTATTTT.

In DNA form, the CDR3 reads TGTGCCAGCAGCACAGCCTCGGGGCAAGAGACCCAGTACTTC. Its protein is CASSTASGQETQYF. The gene calls are TRBV7-2 and TRBJ2-5; D might be TRBD2 (5 bases). Germline assignment: CDR1 SGHTA and CDR2 FQGNSA. This CDR3 spans 14 amino acids. Trimming removed 5 bases from V and 2 bases from J, with 12 bases in between.

This chain uses TRBV4-1 with TRBJ2-6; the D gene is possibly TRBD2 (6 bases). Trimming pared 1 base from V and 1 base from J, leaving 8 bases between. The CDR3 is 16 amino acids. The germline gives CDR1 MGHRA, CDR2 YSYEKL. The CDR3 protein is CASSQVAGSGANVLTF. CDR3 nucleotides: TGCGCCAGCAGCCAAGTGGCGGGGTCTGGGGCCAACGTCCTGACTTTC.